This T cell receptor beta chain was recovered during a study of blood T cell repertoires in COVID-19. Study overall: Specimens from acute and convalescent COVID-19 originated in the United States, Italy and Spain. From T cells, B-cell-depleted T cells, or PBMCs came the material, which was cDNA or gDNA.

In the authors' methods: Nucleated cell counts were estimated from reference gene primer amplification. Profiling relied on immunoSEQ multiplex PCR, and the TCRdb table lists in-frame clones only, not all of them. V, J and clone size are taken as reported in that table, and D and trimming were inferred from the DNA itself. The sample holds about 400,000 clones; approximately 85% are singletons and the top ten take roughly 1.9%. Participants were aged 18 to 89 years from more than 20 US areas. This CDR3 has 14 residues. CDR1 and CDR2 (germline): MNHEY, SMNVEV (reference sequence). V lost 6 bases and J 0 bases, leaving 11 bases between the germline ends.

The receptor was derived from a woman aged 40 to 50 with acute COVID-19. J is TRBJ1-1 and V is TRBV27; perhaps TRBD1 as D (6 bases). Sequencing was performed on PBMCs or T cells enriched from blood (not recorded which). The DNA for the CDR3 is TGTGCCAGCAGGGACAGATACATGAACACTGAAGCTTTCTTT. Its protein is CASRDRYMNTEAFF.